Each of the 32 T cell receptor beta chains below was sequenced from the same sample in a study of T cell repertoires in cytomegalovirus infection. TCRdb independently ran MiXCR on the reads; one entry per CDR3 protein. Of around 750,000 distinct CDR3 sequences listed, 30% to 35% are singletons. These TCRs' antigens remain unknown. Source: cultured CD8+ T cells from PBMCs, taken from culture after CMV antigen stimulation. These receptors were collected from a human donor in good health (CMV status not recorded). Some clones in this sample may be carry-over from other donors' samples.

The table lists this clonotype with many counts. The chain links TRBV7-8 to TRBJ1-1; D possibly corresponds to TRBD1 (5 bases). The CDR3 covers 14 residues. The V end lost 1 base, the J end lost 5 bases, and 11 bases lay between the germline ends. Germline CDR1 and CDR2: SGHVS and FQNEAQ. The CDR3 loop is CASSLERGVTEAFF. As DNA, the CDR3 is TGTGCCAGCAGCTTAGAAAGGGGCGTAACTGAAGCTTTCTTT.

The rearrangement joins TRBV20-1 to TRBJ1-1; D ambiguous. The CDR3 loop spans 13 amino acids. Germline lookup yields CDR1 DFQATT and CDR2 SNEGSKA (reference sequence). CDR3 region: CSPGRQMNTEAFF. CDR3 nucleotides: TGCAGCCCCGGGAGGCAGATGAACACTGAAGCTTTCTTT.

This clonotype appeared a few times. V is TRBV27 and J is TRBJ2-3; no definite D call. From germline, CDR1 is MNHEY and CDR2 SMNVEV (reference sequence). The CDR3 contains 12 residues. Trimming took off 5 bases at V and 8 bases at J, with 11 bases between the two ends. CDR3 amino acids: CASSIIGGTQYF. CDR3 nucleotide sequence: TGTGCCAGCAGTATTATTGGCGGTACGCAGTATTTT.

This rearrangement joins TRBV24-1 to TRBJ2-1; 7 positions match TRBD2. Germline CDR1 is KGHDR and CDR2 is SFDVKD. The CDR3 runs to 16 residues. The V gene end was trimmed by 0 bases and the J gene end by 10 bases; junction bases not matched to a gene: 11. CDR3 sequence: CATSDLNGELRGEQFF. In DNA, the CDR3 is TGTGCCACCAGTGATTTGAATGGCGAGTTGCGGGGGGAGCAGTTCTTC.

CDR3 sequence (DNA): TGTGCCAGCAGCTTAGCGTTCGGTAACAGAAACTATAATTCACCCCTCCACTTT. This translates into CASSLAFGNRNYNSPLHF. J is TRBJ1-6 and V is TRBV7-6; D not certain. Trimming cost V 0 bases and J 3 bases, with 15 bases left between them. This CDR3 region has 18 residues. CDR1 and CDR2 (germline): SGHVS, FNYEAQ.

The rearrangement links TRBV2 to TRBJ1-1, with D hard to call. Trimming took off 2 bases at V and 7 bases at J, with 14 bases between the two ends. The CDR3 length is 14 residues. Germline lookup yields CDR1 SNHLY and CDR2 FYNNEI. CDR3 in amino acids: CASSEPAALREAFF. Here the CDR3 DNA reads TGTGCCAGCAGTGAACCGGCAGCTTTACGTGAAGCTTTCTTT.

This clonotype was counted ten times or more. The gene calls are TRBV12-3 or TRBV12-4 and TRBJ2-1; D gene uncertain. V lost 3 bases to trimming and J lost 0 bases, with 15 bases between them. The CDR3 consists of 17 residues. The CDR3, as DNA: TGTGCCAGCAGTTTTGGAGCCGACTTGAACTCCTACAATGAGCAGTTCTTC. As protein: CASSFGADLNSYNEQFF.

At least ten counts were recorded for this clonotype. This chain joins TRBV7-8 and TRBJ2-4, with a weak D call TRBD2 (5 bases). V lost 5 bases, J lost 3 bases, and 17 bases lay in between. CDR3 length: 16 amino acids. The germline gives CDR1 SGHVS, CDR2 FQNEAQ. The CDR3 is CASSGFEGKDKNIQYF. Here the CDR3 DNA reads TGTGCCAGCAGCGGGTTCGAGGGCAAGGACAAAAACATTCAGTACTTC.

The chain recombines TRBV2 with TRBJ2-7; 9 bases match TRBD2. Trimming took 7 bases from V and 0 from J; bases not matched to a gene: 7. CDR3 size: 15 residues. Germline assignment: CDR1 SNHLY and CDR2 FYNNEI. In DNA form, the CDR3 reads TGTGCCAGCAAGGGTAGCGGGGGATACTCCTACGAGCAGTACTTC. This encodes CASKGSGGYSYEQYF.

V and J are TRBV20-1 and TRBJ2-2; D uncertain. Germline V gene sequence: CDR1 DFQATT, CDR2 SNEGSKA (reference sequence). The CDR3 spans 16 residues. V lost 1 base, J lost 0 bases, and 12 bases lay in between. CDR3 in amino acids: CSARGGLASNTGELFF. The CDR3 nucleotides are TGCAGTGCTAGAGGAGGATTGGCTTCGAACACCGGGGAGCTGTTTTTT.

This clonotype was counted between two and nine times. CDR3 in amino acids: CASSQGQFNQPQHF. CDR3 bases: TGCGCCAGCAGCCAAGGACAGTTCAATCAGCCCCAGCATTTT. The chain couples TRBV4-1 to TRBJ1-5; possible D gene TRBD1, 5 bases. Between the trimmed V and J ends, which lost 1 base and 3 bases, there was a span of 7 bases. CDR1 is MGHRA, CDR2 YSYEKL, per germline. This CDR3 is 14 amino acids long.

This chain uses TRBV5-8 with TRBJ2-1, with D uncertain. V was clipped by 0 bases and J by 9 bases, with 7 bases between them. The CDR3 extends over 12 amino acids. Germline CDR1 and CDR2: SGHTS and YDEGEE. CDR3 sequence reads: CASSLVLPEQFF. CDR3 DNA: TGTGCCAGCAGCTTGGTTCTACCTGAGCAGTTCTTC.

This clonotype showed up just a few times. This chain's CDR3 is CASSPGIWGTEAFF. The DNA for the CDR3 is TGTGCCAGCAGTCCCGGGATCTGGGGAACTGAAGCTTTCTTT. The rearrangement joins TRBV27 to TRBJ1-1, with D hard to call. This CDR3 comprises 14 residues. Germline V gives CDR1 MNHEY, CDR2 SMNVEV (reference sequence). Trimming left V 5 bases short and J 5 bases short, with 15 bases between.

In this sample, this clonotype turned up a few times. This sequence joins TRBV7-2 and TRBJ2-1; 10 positions agree with TRBD2. J lost 0 bases, V lost 1 base, and 3 bases had no gene match. The CDR3 consists of 17 residues. Looked up from germline, CDR1 is SGHTA and CDR2 is FQGNSA. The CDR3 DNA follows: TGTGCCAGCAGCTTAGGGGTAGCGGGGGGCTCCTACAATGAGCAGTTCTTC. Encoded protein: CASSLGVAGGSYNEQFF.

The CDR3 bases are TGTGCCACCAGTGATTTGCTAGCGGGGGGTTATGAGCAGTTCTTC. Amino acid sequence: CATSDLLAGGYEQFF. This sequence joins TRBV24-1 and TRBJ2-1; 11 bases are a match to TRBD2. J lost 8 bases, V lost 0 bases, and 2 bases had no gene match. CDR1 and CDR2 (germline): KGHDR, SFDVKD. This CDR3 contains 15 residues.

This chain joins TRBV7-3 and TRBJ2-2, with 9 positions matching TRBD1. The CDR3 runs to 16 residues. Unmatched junction bases numbered 7, after V lost 2 bases and J lost 6 bases. Germline CDR1 SGHTA, CDR2 FQGTGA. This CDR3 is CASSLAGTGFAGELFF. The CDR3 nucleotides are TGTGCCAGCAGCTTAGCCGGGACAGGGTTCGCCGGGGAGCTGTTTTTT.

The chain joins TRBV4-1 to TRBJ1-5; TRBD1 matches at 9 bases. The CDR3 is 15 residues long. J lost 3 bases, V lost 1 base, and 1 base had no gene match. Germline V lookup: CDR1 MGHRA, CDR2 YSYEKL. CDR3 sequence (DNA): TGCGCCAGCAGCCAAGTACAGGGGGCCAATCAGCCCCAGCATTTT. Its protein product is CASSQVQGANQPQHF.

The DNA of the CDR3 is TGTGCCAGCAGCCAAGAAGGGCAGGGGGCCTATCACTACACCTTC. The encoded protein is CASSQEGQGAYHYTF. The V gene is TRBV3-1, the J gene TRBJ1-2; 8 nucleotides line up with TRBD1. Germline loops: CDR1 LGHDT, CDR2 YNNKEL (reference sequence). Trimming took 0 bases from V and 10 from J; bases not matched to a gene: 10. This CDR3 region has 15 residues.

The chain is built from TRBV12-3 or TRBV12-4 and TRBJ2-7, with D uncertain. V dropped 7 bases and J dropped 0 bases, with 10 bases sitting between them. There are 13 residues in the CDR3. The chain's CDR3 is CASMGSPSYEQYF. CDR3 nucleotide sequence: TGTGCCAGCATGGGGTCTCCCTCCTACGAGCAGTACTTC.

This clonotype has only a few counts. The rearrangement links TRBV2 to TRBJ2-5; D possibly corresponds to TRBD1 (6 bases). The CDR3 consists of 14 residues. V lost 6 bases and J 6 bases, leaving 17 bases between the germline ends. Germline assignment: CDR1 SNHLY and CDR2 FYNNEI. In DNA, the CDR3 is TGTGCCAGCAGCCCCGGGGACACCGCGAAGACCCAGTACTTC. Amino acids: CASSPGDTAKTQYF.

The chain couples TRBV7-3 to TRBJ2-2, with TRBD2 as a possible D gene (7 bases). The CDR3 extends over 18 amino acids. V lost 5 bases, J lost 5 bases, and 24 bases lay in between. Germline CDR1 is SGHTA and CDR2 is FQGTGA. CDR3 region: CASSGLSRGGARTGELFF. CDR3 in DNA: TGTGCCAGCAGCGGACTTTCGAGGGGGGGCGCGAGAACCGGGGAGCTGTTTTTT.

There are many counts of this clonotype. The rearrangement uses TRBV7-2 and TRBJ2-2, with D perhaps TRBD2 (6 bases). Germline values: CDR1 SGHTA, CDR2 FQGNSA. This CDR3 region has 17 residues. V shed 3 bases and J shed 6 bases, with 20 bases lying between them. The CDR3 DNA is TGTGCCAGCAGCTTCCATCTGAGAGGGAGGTCCGCCGGGGAGCTGTTTTTT. The encoded protein is CASSFHLRGRSAGELFF.

The chain has TRBV5-6 and TRBJ2-7; D remains ambiguous. The CDR3 has 14 amino acids. Trimming shortened V by 0 bases and J by 1 base, and 8 bases separated the two germline ends. Germline CDR1 SGHDT, CDR2 YYEEEE. The CDR3 coding sequence is TGTGCCAGCAGCTTGGCGACATCTTCCTACGAGCAGTACGTC. Translating it yields CASSLATSSYEQYV.

This clonotype was counted only a few times. The chain employs TRBV6-5 and TRBJ1-1, with 7 bases aligning to TRBD1. In germline, CDR1 is MNHEY, CDR2 SVGAGI. V lost 0 bases and J lost 1; bases outside the gene matches: 2. The CDR3 consists of 15 residues. Here the CDR3 DNA reads TGTGCCAGCAGTTACTCTCGACAGGGGAACACTGAAGCTTTCTTT. Translation: CASSYSRQGNTEAFF.

In this sample, this clonotype turned up a few times. The chain is built from TRBV7-9 and TRBJ2-6, with TRBD1 identical over 11 bases. Germline CDR1 is SEHNR and CDR2 is FQNEAQ (reference sequence). The CDR3 is made up of 17 amino acids. With V trimmed by 3 bases and J by 2 bases, 3 bases remained unmatched. This CDR3 is CASSFPGQGAGANVLTF. In DNA, the CDR3 is TGTGCCAGCAGCTTTCCGGGACAGGGGGCTGGGGCCAACGTCCTGACTTTC.

This clonotype showed up just a few times. V gene TRBV7-9 combines with J gene TRBJ2-2; 7 positions agree with TRBD2. Germline V lookup: CDR1 SEHNR, CDR2 FQNEAQ (reference sequence). CDR3 length: 14 residues. Trimming removed 3 bases from V and 6 bases from J; junction bases left unmatched: 4. This chain's CDR3 is CASSLTSSAGELFF. The DNA for the CDR3 is TGTGCCAGCAGCTTGACTAGCTCGGCCGGGGAGCTGTTTTTT.

The V gene is TRBV7-6, the J gene TRBJ2-3; 10 nucleotides match TRBD2. Germline V gene sequence: CDR1 SGHVS, CDR2 FNYEAQ. The CDR3 totals 17 residues. V dropped 5 bases and J dropped 6; count of bases not matched to a gene: 14. The CDR3 here is CASSLTSGWAQADTQYF. The CDR3 bases are TGTGCCAGCAGCCTGACTAGCGGGTGGGCCCAAGCGGATACGCAGTATTTT.

This chain joins TRBV14 and TRBJ2-4; 8 positions match TRBD2. The ends lost 0 bases at V and 6 bases at J; junction bases unmatched: 4. CDR1 is SGHDN and CDR2 is FVKESK in the germline V gene. The CDR3 is 15 residues long. The CDR3 DNA reads TGTGCCAGCAGCCAAGAGCGGGGGGCAGGAAACATTCAGTACTTC. Protein sequence: CASSQERGAGNIQYF. Filled out from reference TRBV14 and TRBJ2-4, the complete variable domain reads EAGVTQFPSHSVIEKGQTVTLRCDPISGHDNLYWYRRVMGKEIKFLLHFVKESKQDESGMPNNRFLAERTGGTYSTLKVQPAELEDSGVYFCASSQERGAGNIQYFGAGTRLSVL.

This clonotype showed up just a few times. The chain joins TRBV5-1 to TRBJ2-1; D perhaps matches TRBD1 (6 bases). Trimming removed 1 base from V and 4 bases from J, with 21 bases in between. The CDR3 length is 18 residues. Germline V gene data show CDR1 as SGHRS and CDR2 as YFSETQ. CDR3 DNA sequence: TGCGCCAGCAGCTTGACACCAGGGGCAGTTTTCTCGTACAATGAGCAGTTCTTC. Its translation is CASSLTPGAVFSYNEQFF.

In regard to this clonotype: This is likely a read error, given that the CDR3 carries no conserved phenylalanine or tryptophan at its end. V is TRBV7-9 and J is TRBJ1-2; 9 bases map to TRBD1. V lost 5 bases to trimming and J lost 4 bases; unmatched junction nucleotides: 5. The CDR3 has 14 residues. The V gene's germline CDR1 is SEHNR and CDR2 FQNEAQ (reference sequence). CDR3 loop: CASSGTGGAYGYTI. CDR3 nucleotides: TGTGCCAGCAGCGGAACAGGGGGCGCCTATGGCTACACCATC.

This clonotype was detected ten times or more. V and J are TRBV19 and TRBJ2-1; 8 bases align to TRBD2. The CDR3 loop spans 15 amino acids. Germline V CDR1 and CDR2: LNHDA, SQIVND (reference sequence). The V and J ends lost 6 bases and 2 bases, in that order; junction bases with no gene match: 6. The CDR3 coding sequence is TGTGCCAGTAGCCGCCGGGGGGGGACCTACAATGAGCAGTTCTTC. As protein: CASSRRGGTYNEQFF.

The chain couples TRBV7-9 to TRBJ1-1; TRBD1 aligns across 10 bases. J lost 7 bases, V lost 5 bases, and 10 bases had no gene match. Germline V gives CDR1 SEHNR, CDR2 FQNEAQ (reference sequence). The CDR3 runs to 15 residues. This CDR3 reads CASSKAGTGVSEAFF. CDR3 nucleotides: TGTGCCAGCAGCAAAGCCGGGACAGGGGTTAGTGAAGCTTTCTTT.